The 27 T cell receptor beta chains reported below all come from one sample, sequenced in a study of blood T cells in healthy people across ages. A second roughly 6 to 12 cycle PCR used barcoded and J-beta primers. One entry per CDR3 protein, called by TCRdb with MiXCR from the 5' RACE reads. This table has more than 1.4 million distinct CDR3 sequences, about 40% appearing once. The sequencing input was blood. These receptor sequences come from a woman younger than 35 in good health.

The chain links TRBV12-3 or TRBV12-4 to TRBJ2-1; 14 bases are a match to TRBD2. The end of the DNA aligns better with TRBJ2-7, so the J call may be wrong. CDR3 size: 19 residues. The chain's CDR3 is CASSLAGTSGSHGYNEQYF. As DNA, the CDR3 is TGTGCCAGCAGTTTAGCGGGGACTAGCGGGAGTCACGGCTACAATGAGCAGTACTTC.

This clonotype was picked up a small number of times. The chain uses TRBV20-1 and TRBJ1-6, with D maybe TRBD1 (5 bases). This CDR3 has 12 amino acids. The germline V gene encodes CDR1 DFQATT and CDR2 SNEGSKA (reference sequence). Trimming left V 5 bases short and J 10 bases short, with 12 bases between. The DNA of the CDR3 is TGCAGTGCTCGGGGGGAAGGCTCACCCCTCCACTTT. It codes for CSARGEGSPLHF.

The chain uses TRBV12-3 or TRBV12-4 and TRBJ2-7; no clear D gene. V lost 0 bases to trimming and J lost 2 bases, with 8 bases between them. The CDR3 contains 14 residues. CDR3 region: CASSLAQDPYEQYF. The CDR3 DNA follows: TGTGCCAGCAGTTTAGCCCAGGACCCCTACGAGCAGTACTTC.

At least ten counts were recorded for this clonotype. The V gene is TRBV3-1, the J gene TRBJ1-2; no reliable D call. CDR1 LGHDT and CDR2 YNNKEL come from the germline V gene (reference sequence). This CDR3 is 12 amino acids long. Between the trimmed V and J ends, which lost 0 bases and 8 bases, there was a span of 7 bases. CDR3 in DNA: TGTGCCAGCAGCCAAGATCTTCGGGGCTACACCTTC. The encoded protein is CASSQDLRGYTF.

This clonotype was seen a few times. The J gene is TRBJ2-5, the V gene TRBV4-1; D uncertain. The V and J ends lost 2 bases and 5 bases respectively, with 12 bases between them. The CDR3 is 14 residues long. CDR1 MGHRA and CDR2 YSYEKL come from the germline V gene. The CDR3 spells CASSQRELGETQYF. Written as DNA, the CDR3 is TGCGCCAGCAGCCAAAGAGAACTGGGGGAGACCCAGTACTTC.

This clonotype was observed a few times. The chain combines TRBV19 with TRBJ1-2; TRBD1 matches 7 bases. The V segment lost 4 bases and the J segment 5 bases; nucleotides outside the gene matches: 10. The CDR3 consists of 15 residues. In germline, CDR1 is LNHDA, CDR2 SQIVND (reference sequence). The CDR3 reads CASSKRQGAKYGYTF. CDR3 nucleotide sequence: TGTGCCAGTAGTAAAAGACAGGGCGCAAAGTATGGCTACACCTTC.

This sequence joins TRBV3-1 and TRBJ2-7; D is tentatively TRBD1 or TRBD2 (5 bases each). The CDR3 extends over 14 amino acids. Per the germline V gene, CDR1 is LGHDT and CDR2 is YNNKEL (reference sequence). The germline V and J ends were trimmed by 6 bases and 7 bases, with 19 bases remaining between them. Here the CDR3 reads CASRLGEWSNEQYF. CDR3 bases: TGTGCCAGCAGGCTAGGGGAGTGGAGCAATGAGCAGTACTTC.

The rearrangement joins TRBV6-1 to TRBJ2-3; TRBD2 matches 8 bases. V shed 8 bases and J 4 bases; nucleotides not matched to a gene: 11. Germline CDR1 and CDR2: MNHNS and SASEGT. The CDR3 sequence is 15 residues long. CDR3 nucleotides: TGTGCCAGCGATCCGAGCGGGAGACGTCCAGATACGCAGTATTTT. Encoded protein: CASDPSGRRPDTQYF.

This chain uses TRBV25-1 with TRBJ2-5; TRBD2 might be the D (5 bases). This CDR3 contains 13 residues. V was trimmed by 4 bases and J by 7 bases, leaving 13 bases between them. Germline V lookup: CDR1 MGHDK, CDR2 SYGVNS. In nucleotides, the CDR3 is TGTGCCAGCAGTGTTACTAGTGGCGGGACCCAGTACTTC. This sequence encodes CASSVTSGGTQYF.

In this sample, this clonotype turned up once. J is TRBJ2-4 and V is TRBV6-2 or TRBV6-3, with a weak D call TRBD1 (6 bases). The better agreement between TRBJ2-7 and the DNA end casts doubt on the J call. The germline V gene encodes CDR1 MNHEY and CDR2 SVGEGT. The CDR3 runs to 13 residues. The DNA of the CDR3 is TGTGCCAGCAGTTACGGGGGCAGATACGAGCAGTACTTC. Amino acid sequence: CASSYGGRYEQYF.

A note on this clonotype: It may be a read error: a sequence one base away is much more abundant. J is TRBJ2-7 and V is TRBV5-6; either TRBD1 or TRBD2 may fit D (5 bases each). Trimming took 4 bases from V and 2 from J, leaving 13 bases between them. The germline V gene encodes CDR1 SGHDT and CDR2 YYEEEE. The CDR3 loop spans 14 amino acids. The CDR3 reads CASSAGDGAYEQYF. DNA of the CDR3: TGTGCCAGCAGCGCCGGGGACGGAGCCTACGAGCAGTACTTC.

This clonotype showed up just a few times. Here the CDR3 DNA reads TGCAGTGCAAACCGGGACAGGGGGGGTGATGGCTACACCTTC. Its translation is CSANRDRGGDGYTF. The V gene is TRBV20-1, the J gene TRBJ1-2; 11 nucleotides align to TRBD1. The CDR3 has 14 amino acids. V dropped 6 bases and J dropped 6; count of bases not matched to a gene: 9. The germline V gene encodes CDR1 DFQATT and CDR2 SNEGSKA (reference sequence).

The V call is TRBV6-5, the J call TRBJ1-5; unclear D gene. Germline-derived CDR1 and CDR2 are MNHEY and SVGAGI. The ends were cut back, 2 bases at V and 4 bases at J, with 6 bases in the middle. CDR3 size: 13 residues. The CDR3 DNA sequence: TGTGCCAGCAGTTACGGAGAAAATCAGCCCCAGCATTTT. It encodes CASSYGENQPQHF.

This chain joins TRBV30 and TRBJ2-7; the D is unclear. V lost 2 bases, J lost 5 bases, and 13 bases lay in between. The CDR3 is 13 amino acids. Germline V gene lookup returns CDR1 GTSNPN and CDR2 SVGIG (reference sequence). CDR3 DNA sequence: TGTGCCTGGAGTCCTCCCGTTTCGGACGAGCAGTACTTC. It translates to CAWSPPVSDEQYF.

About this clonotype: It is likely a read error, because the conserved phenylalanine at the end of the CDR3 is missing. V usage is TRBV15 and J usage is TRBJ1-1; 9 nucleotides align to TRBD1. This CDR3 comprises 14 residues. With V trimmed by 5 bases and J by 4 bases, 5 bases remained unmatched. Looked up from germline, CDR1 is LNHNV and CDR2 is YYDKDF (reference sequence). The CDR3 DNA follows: TGTGCCACCAGCGGCCACAGGGGGCCCACTGAAGCTTTCTTG. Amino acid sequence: CATSGHRGPTEAFL.

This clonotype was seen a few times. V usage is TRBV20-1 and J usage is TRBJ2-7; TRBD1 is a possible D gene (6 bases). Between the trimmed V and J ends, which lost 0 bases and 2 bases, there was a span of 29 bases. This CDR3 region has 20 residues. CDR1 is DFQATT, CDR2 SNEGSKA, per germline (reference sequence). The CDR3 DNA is TGCAGTGCTAGAGATTTCGGAAGTCCCGGGACACCAAATAAACCCTACGAGCAGTACTTC. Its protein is CSARDFGSPGTPNKPYEQYF.

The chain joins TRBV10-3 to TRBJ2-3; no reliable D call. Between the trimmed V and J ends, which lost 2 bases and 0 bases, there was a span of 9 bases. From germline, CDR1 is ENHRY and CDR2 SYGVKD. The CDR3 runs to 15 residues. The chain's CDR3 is CAISEGSLSTDTQYF. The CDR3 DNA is TGTGCCATCAGTGAGGGCTCTCTGAGCACAGATACGCAGTATTTT.

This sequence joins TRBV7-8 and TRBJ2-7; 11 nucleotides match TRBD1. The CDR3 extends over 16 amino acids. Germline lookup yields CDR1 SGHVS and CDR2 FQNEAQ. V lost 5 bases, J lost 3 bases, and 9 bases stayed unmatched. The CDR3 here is CASSIGRDRGVYEQYF. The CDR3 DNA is TGTGCCAGCAGCATAGGCCGGGACAGGGGGGTCTACGAGCAGTACTTC. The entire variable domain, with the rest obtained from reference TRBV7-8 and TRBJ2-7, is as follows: GAGVSQSPRYKVAKRGQDVALRCDPISGHVSLFWYQQALGQGPEFLTYFQNEAQLDKSGLPSDRFFAERPEGSVSTLKIQRTQQEDSAVYLCASSIGRDRGVYEQYFGPGTRLTVT.

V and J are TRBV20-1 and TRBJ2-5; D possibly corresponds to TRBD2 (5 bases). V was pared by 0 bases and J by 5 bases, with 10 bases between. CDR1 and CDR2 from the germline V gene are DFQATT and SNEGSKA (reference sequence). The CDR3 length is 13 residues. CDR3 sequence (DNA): TGCAGTGCTAGAGATCCCCGGGGTGAGACCCAGTACTTC. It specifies CSARDPRGETQYF.

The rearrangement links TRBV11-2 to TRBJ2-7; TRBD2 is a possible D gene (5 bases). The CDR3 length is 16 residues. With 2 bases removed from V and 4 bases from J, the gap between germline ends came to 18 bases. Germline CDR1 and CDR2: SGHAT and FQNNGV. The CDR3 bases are TGTGCCAGCAGCTTATGGTCTTACGGGATCGAGTACGAGCAGTACTTC. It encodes CASSLWSYGIEYEQYF.

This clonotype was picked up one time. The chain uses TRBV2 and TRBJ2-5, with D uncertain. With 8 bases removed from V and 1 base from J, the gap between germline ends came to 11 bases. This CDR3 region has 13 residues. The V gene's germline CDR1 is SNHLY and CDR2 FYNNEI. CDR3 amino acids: CASWDWGQETQYF. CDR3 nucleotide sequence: TGTGCCAGCTGGGATTGGGGCCAAGAGACCCAGTACTTC.

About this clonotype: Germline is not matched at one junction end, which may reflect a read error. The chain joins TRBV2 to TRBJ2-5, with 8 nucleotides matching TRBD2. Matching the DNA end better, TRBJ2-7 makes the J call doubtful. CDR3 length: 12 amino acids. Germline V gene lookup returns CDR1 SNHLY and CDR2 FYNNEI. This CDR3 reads CTSRGTSYEQYF. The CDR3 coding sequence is TGTACCAGCCGCGGGACTAGCTACGAGCAGTACTTC.

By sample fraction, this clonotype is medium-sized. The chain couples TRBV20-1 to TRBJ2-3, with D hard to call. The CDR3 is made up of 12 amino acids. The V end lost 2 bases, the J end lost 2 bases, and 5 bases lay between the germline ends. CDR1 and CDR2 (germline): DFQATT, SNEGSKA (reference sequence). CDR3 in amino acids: CSARYNTDTQYF. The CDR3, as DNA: TGCAGTGCTAGATATAACACAGATACGCAGTATTTT.

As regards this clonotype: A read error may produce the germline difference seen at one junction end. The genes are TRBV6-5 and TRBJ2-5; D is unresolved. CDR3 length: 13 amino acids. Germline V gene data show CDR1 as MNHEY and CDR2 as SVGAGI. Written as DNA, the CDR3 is TGTGCCAGCAGTAACTCGTGGCAAGAGACCCAGTACTTC. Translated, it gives CASSNSWQETQYF.

This CDR3 reads CASSRMVGGNQPQHF. For the CDR3, the DNA is TGCGCCAGCAGCCGCATGGTAGGGGGGAATCAGCCCCAGCATTTT. This chain joins TRBV4-1 and TRBJ1-5, with TRBD1 as a possible D gene (6 bases). The germline gives CDR1 MGHRA, CDR2 YSYEKL. The length of the CDR3 is 15 residues. V lost 4 bases to trimming and J lost 4 bases, with 14 bases between them.

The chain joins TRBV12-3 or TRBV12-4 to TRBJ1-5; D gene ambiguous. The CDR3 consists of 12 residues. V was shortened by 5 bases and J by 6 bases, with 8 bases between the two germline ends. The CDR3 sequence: CASSATIQPQHF. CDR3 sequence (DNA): TGTGCCAGCAGTGCGACGATTCAGCCCCAGCATTTT.

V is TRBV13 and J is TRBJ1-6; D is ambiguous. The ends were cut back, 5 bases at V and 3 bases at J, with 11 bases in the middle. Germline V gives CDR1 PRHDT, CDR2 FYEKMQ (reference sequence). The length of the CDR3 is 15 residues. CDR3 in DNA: TGTGCCAGCAGCCGCGTATCCGTCTATAATTCACCCCTCCACTTT. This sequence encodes CASSRVSVYNSPLHF.